This TCR beta chain was sequenced in a study of patients and donors after allogeneic stem cell transplantation. Germline CDR1 is MGHRA and CDR2 is YSYEKL. The V gene lost 3 bases and the J gene lost 3 bases, with 12 bases spanning the gap. The CDR3 covers 16 residues. TCRdb processed the RT-PCR reads anew with MiXCR; each CDR3 protein has one entry. The sample yields 150,000 to 200,000 distinct CDR3 sequences, roughly 22% seen once. This sequence originates from a human donor who was either an allogeneic HSCT recipient or a stem cell or donor lymphocyte infusion donor (not recorded which). It is not recorded whose cells these are; they may come from a transplant donor. The rearrangement uses TRBV4-1 and TRBJ1-6; D is unresolved. The specimen sequenced was blood, either unsorted or a sorted T cell fraction (not recorded which). This chain's CDR3 is CASSQLEQLYNSPLHF. In DNA form, the CDR3 reads TGCGCCAGCAGCCAGTTGGAACAGCTCTATAATTCACCCCTCCACTTT.